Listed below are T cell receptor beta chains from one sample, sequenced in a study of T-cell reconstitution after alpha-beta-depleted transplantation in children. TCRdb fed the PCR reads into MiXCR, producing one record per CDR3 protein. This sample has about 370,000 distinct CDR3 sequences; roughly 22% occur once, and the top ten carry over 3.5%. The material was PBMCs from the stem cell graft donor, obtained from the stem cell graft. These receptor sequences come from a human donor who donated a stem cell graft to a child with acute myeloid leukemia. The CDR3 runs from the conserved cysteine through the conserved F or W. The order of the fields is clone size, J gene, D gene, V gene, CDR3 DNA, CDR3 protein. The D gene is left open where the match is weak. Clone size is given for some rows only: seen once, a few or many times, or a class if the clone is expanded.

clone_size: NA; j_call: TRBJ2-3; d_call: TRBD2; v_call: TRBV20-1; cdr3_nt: TGCAGTGCTTCACGACTAGCAGCGATCACAGATACGCAGTATTTT; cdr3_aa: CSASRLAAITDTQYF
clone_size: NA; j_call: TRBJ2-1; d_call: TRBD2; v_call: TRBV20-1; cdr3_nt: TGCTGTGCGCGCCTGGCGGGAGGGCCGGGGAATGAGCAGTTCTTC; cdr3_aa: CCARLAGGPGNEQFF
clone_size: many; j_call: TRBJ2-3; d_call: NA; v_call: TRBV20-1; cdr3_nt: TGCAGTGCTCTCACAGATACGCAGTATTTT; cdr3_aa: CSALTDTQYF
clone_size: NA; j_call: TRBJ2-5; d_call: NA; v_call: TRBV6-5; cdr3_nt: TGTGCCAGCAGTTACCTAGGGCAGGCGGAGACCCAGTACTTC; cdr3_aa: CASSYLGQAETQYF
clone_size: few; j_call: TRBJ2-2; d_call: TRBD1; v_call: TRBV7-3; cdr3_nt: TGTGCCAGCAGCTTAACCGGACAGGGAACCGGGGAGCTGTTTTTT; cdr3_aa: CASSLTGQGTGELFF
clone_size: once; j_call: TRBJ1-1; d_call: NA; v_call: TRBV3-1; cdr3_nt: TGTGCCAGCAGCCAACTAACTGGGGGCACTGAAGCTTTCTTT; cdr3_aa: CASSQLTGGTEAFF
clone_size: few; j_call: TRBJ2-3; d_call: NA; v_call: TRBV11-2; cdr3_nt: TGTGCCAGCAGCCCGGACAGTTATACGCAGTATTTT; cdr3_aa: CASSPDSYTQYF
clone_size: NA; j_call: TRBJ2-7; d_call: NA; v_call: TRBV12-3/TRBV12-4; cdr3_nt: TGTGCCAGCAGTCTCGGGCCCCGTCTCGAGCAGTACTTC; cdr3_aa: CASSLGPRLEQYF
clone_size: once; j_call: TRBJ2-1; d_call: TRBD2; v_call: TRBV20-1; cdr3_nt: TGCAGTGCTAGAGGGGGACTAGCGGTAAACCCTGGAAATGAGCAGTTCTTC; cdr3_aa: CSARGGLAVNPGNEQFF
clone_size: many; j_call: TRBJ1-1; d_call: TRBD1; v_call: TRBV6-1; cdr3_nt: TGTGCCAGCACCAAAAGGGGACAGGGGGCTGTCATGAACACTGAAGCTTTCTTT; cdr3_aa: CASTKRGQGAVMNTEAFF
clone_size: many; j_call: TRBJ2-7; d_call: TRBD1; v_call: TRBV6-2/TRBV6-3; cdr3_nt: TGTGCCAGCAGCAAGGGACAGGGGGCACCGTACGAGCAGTACTTC; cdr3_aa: CASSKGQGAPYEQYF
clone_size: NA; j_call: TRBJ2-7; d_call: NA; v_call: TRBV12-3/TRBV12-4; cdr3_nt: TGTGCCAGCAGTTTGGGGACGATGTCCTACGAGCAGTACTTC; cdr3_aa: CASSLGTMSYEQYF
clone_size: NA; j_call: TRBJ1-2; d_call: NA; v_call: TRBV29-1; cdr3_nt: TGCAGCGTTGGGGATGATATCTATGGCTACACCTTC; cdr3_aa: CSVGDDIYGYTF
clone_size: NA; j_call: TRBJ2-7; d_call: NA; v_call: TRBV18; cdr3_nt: TGTGCCAGCTCACCCAGACAGGTCTACGAGCAGTACTTC; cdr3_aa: CASSPRQVYEQYF
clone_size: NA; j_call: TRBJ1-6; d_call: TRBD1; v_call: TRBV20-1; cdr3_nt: TGCAGTGCTAGCCGGACAGGAAATTCACCCCTCCACTTT; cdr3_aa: CSASRTGNSPLHF
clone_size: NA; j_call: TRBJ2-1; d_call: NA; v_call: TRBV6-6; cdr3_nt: TGTGCCAGCAGGGTGGGACTCGGTGAGCAGTTCTTC; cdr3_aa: CASRVGLGEQFF
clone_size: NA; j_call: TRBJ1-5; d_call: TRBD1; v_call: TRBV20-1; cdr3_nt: TGCAGTGCAAGACAGGGGCACAATCAGCCCCAGCATTTT; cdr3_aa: CSARQGHNQPQHF
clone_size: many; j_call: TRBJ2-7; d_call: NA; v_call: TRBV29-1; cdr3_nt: TGCAGCGCCGAGGGTAGGGGTGACGAGCAGTACTTC; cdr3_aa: CSAEGRGDEQYF
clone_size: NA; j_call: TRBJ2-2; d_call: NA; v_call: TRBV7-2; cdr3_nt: TGTGCCAGCAGCATAGAGTTTGCCGACACCGGGGAGCTGTTTTTT; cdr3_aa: CASSIEFADTGELFF
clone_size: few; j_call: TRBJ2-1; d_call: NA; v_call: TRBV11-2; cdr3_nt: TGTGCCAGCAGCTTCGACATCAGAGCTGAGCAGTTCTTC; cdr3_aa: CASSFDIRAEQFF
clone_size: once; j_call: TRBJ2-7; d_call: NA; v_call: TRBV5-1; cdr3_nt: TGCGCCAGCAGCTTGGACATGACCGTTGACCTCTACGAGCAGTACTTC; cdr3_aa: CASSLDMTVDLYEQYF
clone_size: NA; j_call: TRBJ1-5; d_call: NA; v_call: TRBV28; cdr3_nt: TGTGCCAGCAGTTTTATCGGGGGGCGAGAGGATCAGCCCCAGCATTTT; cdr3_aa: CASSFIGGREDQPQHF
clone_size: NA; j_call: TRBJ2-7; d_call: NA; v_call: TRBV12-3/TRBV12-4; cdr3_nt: TGTGCCAGCAGCAGAGCGACCACCTACGAGCAGTACTTC; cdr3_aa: CASSRATTYEQYF
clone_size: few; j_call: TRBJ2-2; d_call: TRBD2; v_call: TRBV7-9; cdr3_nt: TGTGCCAGCAGCTCAGTAGCGGGAGTAAGGACCGGGGAGCTGTTTTTT; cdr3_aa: CASSSVAGVRTGELFF
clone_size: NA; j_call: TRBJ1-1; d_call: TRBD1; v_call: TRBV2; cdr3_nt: TGTGCCAGCAGTAGACAGGGGGCGCGTACTGAAGCTTTCTTT; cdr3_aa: CASSRQGARTEAFF
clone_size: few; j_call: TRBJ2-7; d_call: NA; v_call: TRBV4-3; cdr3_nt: TGCGCCAGCAGCCAAGGGGCTTCCCTCGCCTACGAGCAGTACTTC; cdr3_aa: CASSQGASLAYEQYF
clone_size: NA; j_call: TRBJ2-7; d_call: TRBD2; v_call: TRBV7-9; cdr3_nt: TGTGCCAGCAGCCCGAGCGGGAGATTCGAGCAGTACTTC; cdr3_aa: CASSPSGRFEQYF
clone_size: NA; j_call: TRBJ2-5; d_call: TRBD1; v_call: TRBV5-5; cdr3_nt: TGTGCCAGCAGCGCTGGGACAGGGCTTGAGACCCAGTACTTC; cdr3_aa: CASSAGTGLETQYF
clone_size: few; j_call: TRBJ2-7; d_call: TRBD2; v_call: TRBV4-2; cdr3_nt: TGTGCCAGCAGCCAAGGGGACTACTCCTACGAGCAGTACTTC; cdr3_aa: CASSQGDYSYEQYF
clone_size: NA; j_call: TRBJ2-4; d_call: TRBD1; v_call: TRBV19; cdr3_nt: TGTGCCAGTAGAGGGACGGGACAGGGTAAAAACATTCAGTACTTC; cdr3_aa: CASRGTGQGKNIQYF
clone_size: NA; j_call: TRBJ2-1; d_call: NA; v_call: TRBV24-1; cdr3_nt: TGTGCCACCAGTGATCCTGCCCCACAAGTGGGGAGCTCCTACAATGAGCAGTTCTTC; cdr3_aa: CATSDPAPQVGSSYNEQFF
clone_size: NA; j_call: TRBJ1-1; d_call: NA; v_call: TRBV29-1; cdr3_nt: TGCAGCGTTGAAGGCCCGGACAGCTATGAAGCTTTCTTT; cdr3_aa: CSVEGPDSYEAFF
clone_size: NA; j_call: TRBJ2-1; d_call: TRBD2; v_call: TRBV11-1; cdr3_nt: TGTGCCAGCAGCTCGCTAGCGGGAGGCCCCGCCGTCTACAATGAGCAGTTCTTC; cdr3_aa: CASSSLAGGPAVYNEQFF
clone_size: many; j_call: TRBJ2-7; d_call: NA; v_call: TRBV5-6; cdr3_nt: TGTGCCAGCAGCTTAATCCACGAATACGAGCAGTACTTC; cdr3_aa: CASSLIHEYEQYF
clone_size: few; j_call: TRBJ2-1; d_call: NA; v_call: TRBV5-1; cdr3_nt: TGCGCCAGCAGCTTGGGGGCCGAGGGTGAGCAGTTCTTC; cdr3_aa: CASSLGAEGEQFF
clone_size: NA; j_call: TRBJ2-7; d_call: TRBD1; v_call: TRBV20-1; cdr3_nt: TGCAGTGCCGAGCGCGGGACAGGTACCTACGAGCAGTACTTC; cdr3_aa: CSAERGTGTYEQYF
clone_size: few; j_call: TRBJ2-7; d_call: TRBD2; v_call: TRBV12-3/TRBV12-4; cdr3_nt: TGTGCCAGCAGTTTCACTAGCGGTAACGATGAGCAGTACTTC; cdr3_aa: CASSFTSGNDEQYF
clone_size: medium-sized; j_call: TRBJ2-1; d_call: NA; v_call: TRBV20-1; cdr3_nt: TGCAGTGCCGAGCTGGCGAGCTCCTACAATGAGCAGTTCTTC; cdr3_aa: CSAELASSYNEQFF
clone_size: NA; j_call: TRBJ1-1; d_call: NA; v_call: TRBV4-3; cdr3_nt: TGCGCCAGCAGCCAAGATCCAACAGGAACCCCCACTGAAGCTTTCTTT; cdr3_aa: CASSQDPTGTPTEAFF
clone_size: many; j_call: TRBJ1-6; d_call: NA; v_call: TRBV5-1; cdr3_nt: TGCGCCAGCAGGGACGGACAGTTAAGGAATAATTCACCCCTCCACTTT; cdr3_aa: CASRDGQLRNNSPLHF
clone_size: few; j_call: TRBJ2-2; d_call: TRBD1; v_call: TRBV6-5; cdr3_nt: TGTGCCAGCAGTAGGGGGACAGGGGGCACCGGGGAGCTGTTTTTT; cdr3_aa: CASSRGTGGTGELFF
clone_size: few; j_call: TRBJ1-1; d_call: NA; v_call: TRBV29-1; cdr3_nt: TGCAGCGTTGACTCCCAGGCTATGAACACTGAAGCTTTCTTT; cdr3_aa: CSVDSQAMNTEAFF
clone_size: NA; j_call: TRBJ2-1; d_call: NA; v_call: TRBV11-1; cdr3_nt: TGTGCCAGCAGCTTAAGAACTGGCGGGCGAACCTCCTACAATGAGCAGTTCTTC; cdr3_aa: CASSLRTGGRTSYNEQFF
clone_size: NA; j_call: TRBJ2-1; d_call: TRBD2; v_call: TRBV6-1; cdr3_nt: TGTGCCAGCAGTGAAAAGAGCGGGAGCCTCAGCTCCTACAATGAGCAGTTCTTC; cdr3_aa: CASSEKSGSLSSYNEQFF
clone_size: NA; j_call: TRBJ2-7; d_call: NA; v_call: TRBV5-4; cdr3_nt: TGTGCCAGCAGCAACGGGGGACGCTACGAGCAGTACTTC; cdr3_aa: CASSNGGRYEQYF
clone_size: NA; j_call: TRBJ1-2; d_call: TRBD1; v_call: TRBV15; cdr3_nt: TGTGCCACCAGCAATAAGGGGACAGGAAGTAGTGGCTACACCTTC; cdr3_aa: CATSNKGTGSSGYTF
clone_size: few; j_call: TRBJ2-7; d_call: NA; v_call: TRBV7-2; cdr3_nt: TGTGCCAGCAGCTTAGCCACAGCATCCCACGAGCAGTACTTC; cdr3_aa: CASSLATASHEQYF
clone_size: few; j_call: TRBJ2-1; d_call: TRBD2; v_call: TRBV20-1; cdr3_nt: TGCAGTGCTAGTAGCGGGAAGGAGCAGTTCTTC; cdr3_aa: CSASSGKEQFF
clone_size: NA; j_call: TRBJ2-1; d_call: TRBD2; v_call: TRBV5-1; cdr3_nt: TGCGCCAGCAGCTTGGATCGGCTAGCGGGAGTAAATGAGCAGTTCTTC; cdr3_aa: CASSLDRLAGVNEQFF
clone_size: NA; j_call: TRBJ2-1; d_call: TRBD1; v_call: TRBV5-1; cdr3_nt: TGCGCCAGCAGCTTGCGTTCAGGGGGCTCCAACAATGAGCAGTTCTTC; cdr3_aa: CASSLRSGGSNNEQFF
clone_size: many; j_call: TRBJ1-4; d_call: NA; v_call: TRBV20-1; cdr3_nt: TGCAGTGCGCCGTCAGGGGCAACTAATGAAAAACTGTTTTTT; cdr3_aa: CSAPSGATNEKLFF
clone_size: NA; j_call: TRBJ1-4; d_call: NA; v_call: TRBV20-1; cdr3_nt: TGCAGTGCTAGCCCCCGTCGGCAGAATGAAAAACTGTTTTTT; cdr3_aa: CSASPRRQNEKLFF
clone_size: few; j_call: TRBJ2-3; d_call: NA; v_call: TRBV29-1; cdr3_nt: TGCAGCGTTGCTCCTCCCTCCCGGAGCACAGATACGCAGTATTTT; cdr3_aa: CSVAPPSRSTDTQYF
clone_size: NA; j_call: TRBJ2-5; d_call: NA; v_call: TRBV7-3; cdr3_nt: TGTGCCAGCAGCCCGGCGCGGACGGACGGTCGGGAGACCCAGTACTTC; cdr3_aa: CASSPARTDGRETQYF
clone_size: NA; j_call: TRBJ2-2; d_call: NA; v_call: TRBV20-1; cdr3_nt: TGCAGTGCTACATATGGACTTAACACCGGGGAGCTGTTTTTT; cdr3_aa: CSATYGLNTGELFF